A single TCR beta chain is shown here with its context. The authors' processing: Scientists estimated how many nucleated cells there were by amplifying reference gene primers. Sequenced by immunoSEQ multiplex PCR; TCRdb stores in-frame clones only, minus some. That table is the source of V, J and clone size, and D and trimming were worked out from the DNA. The sample consists of some 160,000 clones, around three quarters of them appearing once. The data are from a study of blood T cell repertoires in COVID-19. About the study: From the United States, Italy and Spain came samples of acute and convalescent COVID-19. Sources were T cells, B-cell-depleted T cells, or PBMCs; the material itself was cDNA or gDNA.

The CDR3 is 16 amino acids. Losses at the gene ends were 3 bases for V and 7 bases for J; bases not matched to a gene: 13. Germline lookup yields CDR1 MDHEN and CDR2 SYDVKM. The chain uses TRBV28 and TRBJ2-3; 7 bases fit TRBD1. The sequenced material came from peripheral blood. The sequence derives from a man aged 60 to 75 with acute or convalescent COVID-19. In DNA form, the CDR3 reads TGTGCCAGCAGTTTCCCTGACAGGGATCAGGCGAATACGCAGTATTTT. This sequence encodes CASSFPDRDQANTQYF.